The 22 T cell receptor beta chains presented below share a single source sample, sequenced in a study of Graves' ophthalmopathy and Graves' hyperthyroidism. Scientists amplified the TCR beta CDR3 regions from RNA transcripts. First-round RT-PCR relied on HTBI primers, and a second-round multiplex PCR came next. TCRdb analysed the multiplex PCR reads with MiXCR anew, one entry per CDR3 protein. The data contain 300,000 or so distinct CDR3 sequences, about a sixth of them singletons. Sequenced input: peripheral blood. The origin of the receptors is an adult man with Graves' ophthalmopathy.

This clonotype was recorded at least ten times. The chain has TRBV6-1 and TRBJ1-5; maybe TRBD1 (5 bases). Germline assignment: CDR1 MNHNS and CDR2 SASEGT. CDR3 length: 14 residues. V shed 7 bases and J shed 7 bases, with 17 bases lying between them. CDR3 DNA: TGTGCCAGCACCCACGGAGGGGTCGAACAGCCCCAGCATTTT. Protein product: CASTHGGVEQPQHF.

This clonotype was found many times. The rearrangement uses TRBV28 and TRBJ2-7; TRBD2 matches at 10 bases. The CDR3 has 17 amino acids. Germline CDR1 MDHEN, CDR2 SYDVKM. With V trimmed by 4 bases and J by 1 base, 10 bases remained unmatched. The chain's CDR3 is CASSYSYSGGRSYEQYF. The CDR3 DNA is TGTGCCAGCAGTTATTCCTATAGCGGGGGGCGGTCCTACGAGCAGTACTTC.

This clonotype was seen ten or more times. This rearrangement joins TRBV6-1 to TRBJ1-2; D may be TRBD1 (5 bases). This CDR3 has 13 residues. Germline V gene lookup returns CDR1 MNHNS and CDR2 SASEGT. Trimming removed 2 bases at V and 7 bases at J, with 11 bases between. CDR3 DNA: TGTGCCAGCAGTGAACAGGGACGACGTGGCTACACCTTC. Amino acid sequence: CASSEQGRRGYTF.

This chain connects TRBV11-2 to TRBJ2-5, with TRBD1 as a possible D gene (6 bases). V was shortened by 2 bases and J by 0 bases, with 19 bases between the two germline ends. The CDR3 extends over 18 amino acids. Germline assignment: CDR1 SGHAT and CDR2 FQNNGV. CDR3: CASSLNPGQRPYQETQYF. CDR3 nucleotides: TGTGCCAGCAGCTTAAATCCAGGACAGAGACCCTACCAAGAGACCCAGTACTTC.

This clonotype has at least ten counts. The J gene is TRBJ1-1, the V gene TRBV24-1; 7 bases match TRBD1. Trimming took 11 bases from V and 0 from J; bases not matched to a gene: 5. The CDR3 consists of 13 residues. Germline V lookup: CDR1 KGHDR, CDR2 SFDVKD. In DNA form, the CDR3 reads TGTGCCAGCCGGGACAGCCTGAACACTGAAGCTTTCTTT. This translates into CASRDSLNTEAFF.

This clonotype was observed many times. The V call is TRBV20-1, the J call TRBJ1-1; 9 nucleotides align to TRBD1. The V gene's germline CDR1 is DFQATT and CDR2 SNEGSKA (reference sequence). There are 14 residues in the CDR3. Trimming removed 5 bases from V and 3 bases from J; junction bases left unmatched: 7. CDR3 sequence reads: CSADPGTGYTEAFF. The CDR3 coding sequence is TGCAGTGCTGATCCCGGGACAGGGTACACTGAAGCTTTCTTT.

At least ten counts were recorded for this clonotype. This chain connects TRBV19 to TRBJ1-5; tentatively, D is TRBD1 (5 bases). Germline CDR1 reads LNHDA; CDR2 reads SQIVND (reference sequence). Trimming cost V 3 bases and J 7 bases, with 13 bases left between them. The CDR3 has 14 amino acids. CDR3 amino acids: CASSIGQGPQPQHF. The DNA of the CDR3 is TGTGCCAGTAGTATCGGGCAGGGCCCCCAGCCCCAGCATTTT.

This clonotype was seen ten or more times. The J gene is TRBJ1-2, the V gene TRBV19, with D possibly TRBD1 on 5 matching bases. CDR1 and CDR2 from the germline V gene are LNHDA and SQIVND (reference sequence). The germline V and J ends were trimmed by 5 bases and 3 bases, with 16 bases remaining between them. This CDR3 is built from 15 residues. CDR3 in DNA: TGTGCCAGTAGTTCCGGACCAGGGCGGGACTATGGCTACACCTTC. Its translation is CASSSGPGRDYGYTF.

This clonotype has at least ten counts. The rearrangement joins TRBV29-1 to TRBJ2-7, with 10 bases lining up with TRBD1. Unmatched junction bases numbered 5, after V lost 7 bases and J lost 2 bases. Germline V gene lookup returns CDR1 SQVTM and CDR2 ANQGSEA. The CDR3 has 13 amino acids. The CDR3: CSAGQGVAYEQYF. CDR3 DNA: TGCAGCGCCGGACAGGGGGTTGCCTACGAGCAGTACTTC.

V usage is TRBV5-1 and J usage is TRBJ2-7; 7 bases fit TRBD2. In germline, CDR1 is SGHRS, CDR2 YFSETQ. The V and J ends lost 0 bases and 0 bases, in that order; junction bases with no gene match: 3. The CDR3 covers 15 residues. The CDR3 loop is CASSLGWGGSYEQYF. In nucleotides, the CDR3 is TGCGCCAGCAGCTTGGGCTGGGGGGGCTCCTACGAGCAGTACTTC.

This clonotype has at least ten counts. V gene TRBV6-5 combines with J gene TRBJ1-1; 7 bases match TRBD1. Germline loops: CDR1 MNHEY, CDR2 SVGAGI. Losses at the gene ends were 2 bases for V and 1 base for J; bases not matched to a gene: 4. The CDR3 runs 15 residues. The CDR3 here is CASSYDREANTEAFF. The CDR3 DNA reads as TGTGCCAGCAGTTACGACAGGGAGGCGAACACTGAAGCTTTCTTT.

This clonotype turned up a few times. CDR3 protein: CASSQFGGVNTGELFF. CDR3 bases: TGTGCCAGCAGCCAATTCGGGGGAGTCAACACCGGGGAGCTGTTTTTT. V usage is TRBV3-1 and J usage is TRBJ2-2, with D tentatively TRBD2 (6 bases). CDR1 is LGHDT and CDR2 is YNNKEL in the germline V gene (reference sequence). The CDR3 is 16 residues long. Trimming left V 2 bases short and J 2 bases short, with 12 bases between.

This clonotype was seen at least ten times. This chain connects TRBV20-1 to TRBJ1-6; the match to TRBD1 covers 7 bases. This CDR3 region has 14 residues. V shed 1 base, J shed 7 bases, and the junction held 4 bases outside the gene matches. Germline lookup yields CDR1 DFQATT and CDR2 SNEGSKA (reference sequence). The CDR3 loop is CSARAPGQNSPLHF. CDR3 nucleotide sequence: TGCAGTGCTAGAGCCCCGGGACAGAATTCACCCCTCCACTTT.

This clonotype was picked up many times. The V call is TRBV6-2 or TRBV6-3, the J call TRBJ2-7; 9 nucleotides align to TRBD2. CDR3 length: 16 residues. The germline V gene has CDR1 MNHEY and CDR2 SVGEGT. Losses at the gene ends were 5 bases for V and 3 bases for J; bases not matched to a gene: 11. CDR3 amino acids: CASSTSLSGGYYEQYF. As DNA, the CDR3 is TGTGCCAGCAGTACCTCCCTTAGCGGGGGTTACTACGAGCAGTACTTC.

This clonotype was picked up many times. This chain uses TRBV20-1 with TRBJ2-7; D gene unclear. Trimming stripped 3 bases from V and 3 bases from J, with 9 bases between. The CDR3 is made up of 12 amino acids. CDR1 is DFQATT, CDR2 SNEGSKA, per germline (reference sequence). CDR3 sequence (DNA): TGCAGTGCTAGGGGAATTGGCTACGAGCAGTACTTC. Its protein is CSARGIGYEQYF.

The chain is built from TRBV4-2 and TRBJ2-5; 7 nucleotides line up with TRBD2. CDR1 is LGHNA, CDR2 YNFKEQ, per germline. Losses at the gene ends were 2 bases for V and 5 bases for J; bases not matched to a gene: 8. The CDR3 has 15 amino acids. The CDR3 protein is CASSQFLGGMETQYF. In DNA form, the CDR3 reads TGTGCCAGCAGCCAATTCCTCGGGGGGATGGAGACCCAGTACTTC.

The rearrangement joins TRBV12-3 or TRBV12-4 to TRBJ1-2, with 8 bases lining up with TRBD1. After removal of 5 bases from V and 3 bases from J, the junction contained 5 bases not matched to a gene. The CDR3 length is 14 residues. CDR3 loop: CASSHGQGYYGYTF. The CDR3 DNA follows: TGTGCCAGCAGTCATGGACAGGGCTACTATGGCTACACCTTC.

This clonotype occurred many times. The chain carries TRBV6-2 or TRBV6-3 and TRBJ1-1, with 10 bases lining up with TRBD1. This CDR3 has 14 residues. The V gene end was trimmed by 6 bases and the J gene end by 5 bases; junction bases not matched to a gene: 6. Germline V gene data show CDR1 as MNHEY and CDR2 as SVGEGT. The CDR3 protein is CASRMTGGWTEAFF. The CDR3 coding sequence is TGTGCCAGCAGGATGACAGGGGGCTGGACTGAAGCTTTCTTT.

This clonotype was picked up many times. J is TRBJ2-7 and V is TRBV20-1; 9 nucleotides align to TRBD2. J lost 0 bases, V lost 3 bases, and 6 bases had no gene match. CDR1 is DFQATT, CDR2 SNEGSKA, per germline (reference sequence). The CDR3 is made up of 15 amino acids. In nucleotides, the CDR3 is TGCAGTGCTAGGTCTGCGGGAGGGAACTCCTACGAGCAGTACTTC. Its translation: CSARSAGGNSYEQYF.

This clonotype appeared many times. The chain joins TRBV29-1 to TRBJ1-1, with a weak D call TRBD1 (5 bases). This CDR3 has 14 amino acids. The germline V gene encodes CDR1 SQVTM and CDR2 ANQGSEA. Trimming took 5 bases from V and 1 from J, leaving 14 bases between them. The chain's CDR3 is CSVTTGATNTEAFF. CDR3 sequence (DNA): TGCAGCGTTACAACAGGAGCTACGAACACTGAAGCTTTCTTT.

The chain couples TRBV5-1 to TRBJ2-7; 7 bases are shared with TRBD1. The CDR3 totals 15 residues. The trim removed 0 bases at V and 2 bases at J, leaving 5 bases unmatched. CDR1 and CDR2 (germline): SGHRS, YFSETQ. The CDR3: CASSLGQGEAYEQYF. The CDR3 nucleotides are TGCGCCAGCAGCTTGGGACAGGGTGAGGCCTACGAGCAGTACTTC.

This clonotype was detected ten times or more. The chain employs TRBV5-1 and TRBJ1-1, with D possibly matching TRBD1 (6 bases). The CDR3 extends over 14 amino acids. Trimming cost V 4 bases and J 0 bases, with 10 bases left between them. The germline CDR1 and CDR2 sequences are SGHRS and YFSETQ. In DNA form, the CDR3 reads TGCGCCAGCAGCAAGACAGGTATGAACACTGAAGCTTTCTTT. It encodes CASSKTGMNTEAFF.